This T cell receptor beta chain was sequenced for a study of shared clonotypes between healthy human individuals. Naive-designated CD8 cells lacked CD45RO, were positively enriched for CCR7, and omitted terminally differentiated effector memory CD45RA+ cells. General study findings and limits: With several donors compared, around 5.4% of naive CD4 clonotypes were shared.

This clone has a single count. Its cognate antigen is unknown. Germline loops: CDR1 SGHAT, CDR2 FQDESV (reference sequence). The CDR3 has 17 amino acids. The junction had 5 bases not matched to a gene; V was cut back by 5 bases and J by 0 bases. TCRdb's copy holds only in-frame clones and misses some; the assay was immunoSEQ multiplex PCR. The sample yields approximately 2,000,000 clones, roughly 93% seen once. The chain is built from TRBV11-1 and TRBJ2-2; the match to TRBD1 covers 11 bases. This receptor was taken from a man younger than 30 in good health. Some clones in this sample may be carry-over from other donors' samples. Material for sequencing was naive CD8+ T cells from PBMCs. CDR3 sequence: CASSLGTGGTNTGELFF. The CDR3 DNA sequence: TGTGCCAGCAGCCTGGGGACAGGGGGTACGAACACCGGGGAGCTGTTTTTT.